Sequencing of this T cell receptor beta chain was carried out in a study of blood T cell repertoires in COVID-19. The overall study: Specimens from acute and convalescent COVID-19 originated in the United States, Italy and Spain.

Germline assignment: CDR1 SGHVS and CDR2 FQNEAQ. The V end was cut by 5 bases, the J end by 8 bases, with 16 bases between. The CDR3 has 14 amino acids. As originally analysed: Reference gene primer amplification gave nucleated cell count estimates. Measured with immunoSEQ multiplex PCR; TCRdb has only the in-frame clones, and not every one. The V and J calls and clone size are taken from that table; D and trimming were inferred from the DNA. Among 80,000 or so clones listed, roughly 89% were seen once. The clonotype was recovered from a man over 45 with acute or convalescent COVID-19. V usage is TRBV7-8 and J usage is TRBJ2-1; the D is unclear. Source material: peripheral blood. CDR3 protein: CASSPVESRDEQFF. The CDR3 DNA reads TGTGCCAGCAGCCCCGTAGAATCTCGGGATGAGCAGTTCTTC.